Below are 11 T cell receptor beta chains sequenced from a single sample in a study of T cells in Graves' hyperthyroidism and ophthalmopathy. The CDR3 regions of TCR beta were amplified from RNA transcripts. An initial round of RT-PCR targeting the TCR CDR3 relied on the HTBI primer set. MiXCR, applied by TCRdb to the multiplex PCR reads, yields one record per CDR3 protein. This table holds more than 350,000 distinct CDR3 sequences, 15% found once. The sample comprised blood. The receptors were sampled from a woman aged 60-75 years with Graves' ophthalmopathy.

This clonotype was counted many times. The chain links TRBV3-1 to TRBJ1-2, with 7 nucleotides matching TRBD1. Losses at the gene ends were 6 bases for V and 2 bases for J; bases not matched to a gene: 3. This CDR3 is built from 13 residues. Per the germline V gene, CDR1 is LGHDT and CDR2 is YNNKEL (reference sequence). The CDR3 reads CASSRQGNYGYTF. The CDR3 nucleotides read TGTGCCAGCAGTCGACAGGGCAACTATGGCTACACCTTC.

This clonotype was picked up many times. The V call is TRBV20-1, the J call TRBJ2-2; no clear D gene. V was cut by 1 base and J by 0 bases, with 9 bases left in between. Germline V lookup: CDR1 DFQATT, CDR2 SNEGSKA (reference sequence). This CDR3 comprises 15 residues. This chain's CDR3 is CSARAARSNTGELFF. The CDR3 DNA reads as TGCAGTGCTAGAGCCGCTAGATCGAACACCGGGGAGCTGTTTTTT.

In this sample, this clonotype turned up many times. The V and J genes are TRBV28 and TRBJ2-5, with D perhaps matching TRBD1 or TRBD2 (5 bases each). This CDR3 spans 18 amino acids. Per germline, CDR1 MDHEN and CDR2 SYDVKM. Trimming took off 1 base at V and 5 bases at J, with 23 bases between the two ends. The chain's CDR3 is CASSLSGDSVFEGETQYF. CDR3 DNA sequence: TGTGCCAGCAGTTTATCTGGAGACTCCGTATTCGAGGGGGAGACCCAGTACTTC.

This clonotype has more than one count but fewer than ten. CDR3 coding DNA: TGCAGTGCTCCGGGACTAGGGTCAGATACGCAGTATTTT. This gives the protein CSAPGLGSDTQYF. The chain is built from TRBV20-1 and TRBJ2-3; 8 bases align to TRBD2. Germline values: CDR1 DFQATT, CDR2 SNEGSKA (reference sequence). The trim removed 5 bases at V and 4 bases at J, leaving 5 bases unmatched. The CDR3 runs to 13 residues.

V gene TRBV12-3 or TRBV12-4 combines with J gene TRBJ1-5; 11 bases fit TRBD1. The ends lost 5 bases at V and 2 bases at J; junction bases unmatched: 8. CDR3 length equals 17 residues. CDR3 amino acids: CASSLGQGAFRNQPQHF. The CDR3 region has the DNA TGTGCCAGCAGTCTCGGACAGGGGGCATTCCGCAATCAGCCCCAGCATTTT.

The rearrangement links TRBV25-1 to TRBJ2-2; D might be TRBD1 (6 bases). V lost 2 bases, J lost 4 bases, and 11 bases lay in between. Per germline, CDR1 MGHDK and CDR2 SYGVNS. This CDR3 is built from 15 residues. CDR3 sequence: CASSEPGVFTGELFF. Written as DNA, the CDR3 is TGTGCCAGCAGTGAACCAGGGGTATTCACCGGGGAGCTGTTTTTT.

The gene calls are TRBV20-1 and TRBJ1-5; D is uncertain. The CDR3 sequence is 13 residues long. Germline V lookup: CDR1 DFQATT, CDR2 SNEGSKA (reference sequence). Between the trimmed V and J ends, which lost 1 base and 5 bases, there was a span of 9 bases. The CDR3 coding sequence is TGCAGTGCTAGAGCTGACACTGATCAGCCCCAGCATTTT. Protein sequence: CSARADTDQPQHF.

This clonotype has a count of ten or more. This chain uses TRBV18 with TRBJ2-3; TRBD1 is a possible D gene (6 bases). V lost 1 base and J lost 3, with 11 bases in between. The CDR3 has 15 amino acids. Germline V CDR1 and CDR2: KGHSH, LQKENI. The CDR3 DNA reads as TGTGCCAGCTCACCACAGGGGGTGAATACAGATACGCAGTATTTT. Protein: CASSPQGVNTDTQYF.

This clonotype has more than one count but fewer than ten. The chain employs TRBV15 and TRBJ2-5, with 11 positions matching TRBD2. Germline V gives CDR1 LNHNV, CDR2 YYDKDF (reference sequence). The CDR3 extends over 14 amino acids. Trimming cost V 5 bases and J 5 bases; bases outside gene matches: 4. The CDR3 region has the DNA TGTGCCACCAGCCGGGGACTAGCGGAGGAGACCCAGTACTTC. This translates into CATSRGLAEETQYF.

This clonotype was recorded only once. V and J are TRBV27 and TRBJ2-3; 14 bases match TRBD2. The J segment lost 6 bases and the V segment lost 4 bases, leaving 9 bases of the junction unmatched. The CDR3 length is 17 residues. Germline V lookup: CDR1 MNHEY, CDR2 SMNVEV (reference sequence). CDR3 in DNA: TGTGCCAGCAGTTCAAGACTAGCGGGAGGGCCATCTGATACGCAGTATTTT. It encodes CASSSRLAGGPSDTQYF.

This clonotype was counted ten times or more. The chain joins TRBV20-1 to TRBJ2-7, with TRBD1 matching over 9 bases. Germline-derived CDR1 and CDR2 are DFQATT and SNEGSKA (reference sequence). V shed 6 bases and J 5 bases; nucleotides not matched to a gene: 11. The CDR3 totals 14 residues. The CDR3 loop is CSATGTGSRHEQYF. DNA of the CDR3: TGCAGTGCCACCGGGACAGGGAGCCGCCACGAGCAGTACTTC.